A single sample is the source of the 18 T cell receptor beta chains below, sequenced in a study of tumor-infiltrating lymphocytes in primary liver carcinoma. Production of TCR beta cDNA used approximately 0.55 ug total RNA together with a constant-region primer. ARM-PCR was slightly modified, and three nested multiplex PCR rounds with it gave rise to the TCR beta libraries. TRBV1-TRBV30 forward primers paired with a C-beta reverse primer were used in the first two PCR rounds, which ran roughly 9 cycles each. From the multiplex PCR reads, TCRdb called clonotypes with MiXCR, one entry per CDR3 protein. The table includes almost 200,000 distinct CDR3 sequences, 65% detected once. Extraction also yielded germline DNA, while blood RNA was obtained from unsorted whole blood. Specimen: peripheral blood. These receptors all stem from a woman aged 55-69 years with primary liver carcinoma and hepatitis B virus infection.

On this clonotype itself: It may be a read error: a sequence one base away is much more abundant. The chain carries TRBV6-1 and TRBJ1-5; weak D call: TRBD1 (5 bases). V lost 7 bases, J lost 7 bases, and 17 bases lay in between. The CDR3 is 14 amino acids. The germline V gene has CDR1 MNHNS and CDR2 SASEGT. The CDR3 loop reads CASTRGRGRQPQHF. The CDR3 coding sequence is TGTGCCAGCACCCGAGGACGGGGGAGGCAGCCCCAGCATTTT.

Many counts were recorded for this clonotype. The chain recombines TRBV10-3 with TRBJ2-1, with D uncertain. CDR3 length: 13 residues. The ends were cut back, 3 bases at V and 4 bases at J, with 7 bases in the middle. Germline CDR1 ENHRY, CDR2 SYGVKD. The CDR3, as DNA: TGTGCCATCAGTGATTTGCGTTACAATGAGCAGTTCTTC. It encodes CAISDLRYNEQFF.

Concerning this clonotype: One end of the junction is discordant with germline, which a read error may explain. The chain joins TRBV11-3 to TRBJ2-1; a weak D match, TRBD1 (5 bases). CDR3 length equals 16 residues. Per germline, CDR1 SGHNT and CDR2 YENEEA. CDR3 nucleotides: TGTGCCAGCAGCTTTAATGAACATGGGGCGCGGAATGAGCACTTCTTC. This sequence encodes CASSFNEHGARNEHFF.

The sample holds one count of this clonotype. One end of the junction does not line up with germline, which may come from a read error. The chain couples TRBV29-1 to TRBJ2-5, with 8 positions matching TRBD2. This CDR3 has 12 residues. Germline CDR1 and CDR2: SQVTM and ANQGSEA. CDR3 DNA sequence: TGTAGCTCAGCGGGAGAGCAAGAGATCCAGTACTTC. This translates into CSSAGEQEIQYF.

This clonotype was seen at least ten times. The V and J genes are TRBV6-5 and TRBJ1-1; D is perhaps TRBD1 (5 bases). CDR1 and CDR2 (germline): MNHEY, SVGAGI. Trimming removed 6 bases from V and 4 bases from J, with 15 bases in between. This CDR3 has 14 amino acids. The chain's CDR3 is CASRPPQGSTEAFF. The CDR3 DNA follows: TGTGCCAGCAGGCCCCCCCAGGGAAGCACTGAAGCTTTCTTT.

The chain has TRBV6-6 and TRBJ2-1; no reliable D call. Germline values: CDR1 MNHNY, CDR2 SVGAGI (reference sequence). V dropped 2 bases and J dropped 8 bases, with 13 bases sitting between them. There are 14 residues in the CDR3. CDR3 loop: CASSYLISAHEQFF. Written as DNA, the CDR3 is TGTGCCAGCAGTTACCTGATCAGTGCCCATGAGCAGTTCTTC.

The table lists this clonotype with many counts. J is TRBJ1-2 and V is TRBV5-4; possibly TRBD1 for D (6 bases). Between the trimmed V and J ends, which lost 0 bases and 6 bases, there was a span of 15 bases. CDR3 length: 15 amino acids. Per the germline V gene, CDR1 is SGHNT and CDR2 is YYREEE (reference sequence). The CDR3 region has the DNA TGTGCCAGCAGCTTGGCCCTGGCAGGGGAGGATGGCTACACCTTC. Its translation is CASSLALAGEDGYTF.

As regards this clonotype: One end of the junction fails to match germline, which may point to a read error. J is TRBJ1-1 and V is TRBV29-1, with 9 bases fitting TRBD1. The CDR3 has 15 amino acids. Per germline, CDR1 SQVTM and CDR2 ANQGSEA. This CDR3 is CSSDRGYTMNTEASF. The CDR3 coding sequence is TGCAGCTCTGACAGGGGGTATACGATGAACACTGAAGCTTCCTTT.

Notes on this clonotype: This may be a read error: a much more frequent sequence differs by one nucleotide. This chain joins TRBV5-1 and TRBJ2-3; 7 bases line up with TRBD2. There are 14 residues in the CDR3. CDR1 is SGHRS, CDR2 YFSETQ, per germline. The J segment lost 1 base and the V segment lost 5 bases, leaving 4 bases of the junction unmatched. CDR3 region: CASRGTTGTDTQYF. The CDR3 region has the DNA TGCGCCAGCAGAGGGACTACTGGCACAGATACGCAGTATTTT. The variable domain in full, completed from reference TRBV5-1 and TRBJ2-3, reads KAGVTQTPRYLIKTRGQQVTLSCSPISGHRSVSWYQQTPGQGLQFLFEYFSETQRNKGNFPGRFSGRQFSNSRSEMNVSTLELGDSALYLCASRGTTGTDTQYFGPGTRLTVL.

Note on this clonotype: At one end the junction does not follow the germline gene, possibly because of a read error. This rearrangement joins TRBV5-4 to TRBJ2-7; 11 positions match TRBD1. Germline V gives CDR1 SGHNT, CDR2 YYREEE (reference sequence). This CDR3 has 15 residues. The CDR3 protein is CPSSLGQGGTYDQYF. The CDR3 nucleotides read TGTCCCAGCAGCCTGGGACAGGGGGGAACCTACGACCAGTACTTC. Full variable domain (missing parts from reference TRBV5-4 and TRBJ2-7): ETGVTQSPTHLIKTRGQQVTLRCSSQSGHNTVSWYQQALGQGPQFIFQYYREEENGRGNFPPRFSGLQFPNYSSELNVNALELDDSALYLCPSSLGQGGTYDQYFGPGTRLTVT.

The chain employs TRBV11-2 and TRBJ2-1; 10 positions agree with TRBD2. Germline CDR1 is SGHAT and CDR2 is FQNNGV. V trimming: 0 bases; J trimming: 10 bases; junction bases outside the gene matches: 6. The CDR3 extends over 15 amino acids. CDR3 in amino acids: CASSLEAVLAGEQFF. The CDR3 bases are TGTGCCAGCAGCTTAGAAGCGGTACTAGCGGGAGAGCAGTTCTTC.

This clonotype showed up just once. A single base separates this from a much larger clone, so it may be a read error. The chain employs TRBV12-3 or TRBV12-4 and TRBJ1-1; TRBD1 aligns across 8 bases. This CDR3 comprises 14 residues. The CDR3 sequence: CASTRTGRNTEDFF. The CDR3 DNA follows: TGTGCCAGCACCCGGACAGGGAGGAACACTGAAGATTTCTTT.

As for this clonotype: A clone one base away is much larger, so this may be a read error. This rearrangement joins TRBV6-1 to TRBJ2-5, with TRBD2 matching 7 bases. This CDR3 contains 15 residues. CDR1 is MNHNS and CDR2 is SASEGT in the germline V gene. The CDR3 DNA is TGTACCAGCAGTGTTCAACGGGAGGTCCAAGAGACCCAGTACTTC. It codes for CTSSVQREVQETQYF.

Regarding this clonotype: It may be a read error: a sequence one base away is much more abundant. J is TRBJ1-5 and V is TRBV6-1; possibly TRBD1 for D (6 bases). This CDR3 comprises 15 residues. With 1 base removed from V and 7 bases from J, the gap between germline ends came to 14 bases. Germline CDR1 MNHNS, CDR2 SASEGT. CDR3: CASSEGMGAEQPQHF. The CDR3 DNA reads TGTGCCAGCAGTGAAGGGATGGGGGCGGAACAGCCCCAGCATTTT.

About this clonotype: The junction and the germline gene differ at one end; a read error may be behind it. The genes are TRBV6-6 and TRBJ1-5; no definite D call. The germline V gene encodes CDR1 MNHNY and CDR2 SVGAGI (reference sequence). This CDR3 has 12 residues. CDR3 sequence: CARRDSSQPQHF. CDR3 sequence (DNA): TGTGCCAGAAGGGATAGCAGTCAGCCCCAGCATTTT.

Points on this clonotype: The junction departs from the called germline gene at one end, perhaps through a read error. V usage is TRBV5-1 and J usage is TRBJ2-4, with D possibly matching TRBD1 (5 bases). This CDR3 is built from 11 residues. Germline V gene lookup returns CDR1 SGHRS and CDR2 YFSETQ. The CDR3, as DNA: TGCCCCAGCAGCGACAGAAACATTCAGTACTTC. Translating gives CPSSDRNIQYF.

Regarding this clonotype: Being one base from a much bigger clone, this may be a read error. This CDR3 is missing its conserved last phenylalanine or tryptophan, likely due to a read error. V usage is TRBV6-1 and J usage is TRBJ1-1; the D is unclear. CDR1 is MNHNS and CDR2 is SASEGT in the germline V gene. Deletions cut 7 bases from V and 1 base from J, with 10 bases between. The CDR3 extends over 13 amino acids. The CDR3 here is CASTVQQNTEAFS. DNA for the CDR3: TGTGCCAGCACCGTGCAGCAGAACACTGAAGCTTTCTCT.

Notes on this clonotype: This may come from a read error, since a much larger clone is one base off. V gene TRBV6-1 combines with J gene TRBJ1-2, with D hard to call. The germline gives CDR1 MNHNS, CDR2 SASEGT. The CDR3 runs to 11 residues. V was trimmed by 8 bases and J by 2 bases, leaving 6 bases between them. The CDR3 sequence is CASGANYGYTF. DNA of the CDR3: TGTGCCAGCGGAGCCAACTATGGCTACACCTTC.